This T cell receptor (beta chain) is from a study of radiation and T cells in renal cell carcinoma. Treatment: 15 Gy SBRT to primary tumor, nephrectomy 4 weeks later. Nephrectomy followed 15 Gy stereotactic body radiation by 4 weeks. The patient's renal cell carcinoma had clear cell pathology. The repertoire was sequenced with immunoSEQ multiplex PCR; TCRdb's copy has only in-frame clones and lacks some. The data contain 15,000 to 20,000 clones, 55% to 70% of them singletons. General study findings and limits: Baseline intratumoral clonotype presence is unknown without pretreatment biopsies. Top tumor clonotypes rose in blood 2 weeks post-radiation, then contracted.

As to this clone: Its matching antigen is unknown.

V was shortened by 4 bases and J by 3 bases, with 12 bases between the two germline ends. CDR3 length: 13 residues. The germline CDR1 and CDR2 sequences are SQVTM and ANQGSEA. This clonotype was sampled from a woman in her seventies with renal cell carcinoma. Material: tumor tissue, obtained from a patient whose treatment included radiotherapy and nephrectomy. V gene TRBV29-1 combines with J gene TRBJ1-1, with TRBD1 as a possible D gene (5 bases). CDR3: CSVAAVQDTEAFF. CDR3 bases: TGCAGCGTTGCCGCCGTACAGGACACTGAAGCTTTCTTT.